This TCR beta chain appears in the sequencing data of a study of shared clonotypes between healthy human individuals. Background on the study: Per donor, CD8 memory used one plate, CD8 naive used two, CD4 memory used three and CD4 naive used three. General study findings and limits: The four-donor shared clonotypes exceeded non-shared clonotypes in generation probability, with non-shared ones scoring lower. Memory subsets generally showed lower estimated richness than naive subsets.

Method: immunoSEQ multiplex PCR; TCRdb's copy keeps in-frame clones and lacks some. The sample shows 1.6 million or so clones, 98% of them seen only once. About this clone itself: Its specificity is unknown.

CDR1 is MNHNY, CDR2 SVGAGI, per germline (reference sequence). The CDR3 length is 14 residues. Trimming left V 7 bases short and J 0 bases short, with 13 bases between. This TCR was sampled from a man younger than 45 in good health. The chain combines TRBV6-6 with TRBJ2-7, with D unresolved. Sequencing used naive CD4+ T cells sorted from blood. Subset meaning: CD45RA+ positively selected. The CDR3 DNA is TGTGCCAGCACAACCCCAGGTTCCTCCTACGAGCAGTACTTC. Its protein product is CASTTPGSSYEQYF.